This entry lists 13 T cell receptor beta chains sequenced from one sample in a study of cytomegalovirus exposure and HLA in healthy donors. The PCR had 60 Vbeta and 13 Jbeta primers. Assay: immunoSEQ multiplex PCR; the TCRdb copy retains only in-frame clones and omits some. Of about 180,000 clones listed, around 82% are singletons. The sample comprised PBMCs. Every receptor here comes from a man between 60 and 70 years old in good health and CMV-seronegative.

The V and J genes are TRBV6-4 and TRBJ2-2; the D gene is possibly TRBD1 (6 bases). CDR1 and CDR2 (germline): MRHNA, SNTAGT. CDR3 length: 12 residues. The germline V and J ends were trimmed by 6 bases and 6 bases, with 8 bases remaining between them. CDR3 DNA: TGTGCCAGCAGGAGACAGGCCGGGGAGCTGTTTTTT. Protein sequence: CASRRQAGELFF.

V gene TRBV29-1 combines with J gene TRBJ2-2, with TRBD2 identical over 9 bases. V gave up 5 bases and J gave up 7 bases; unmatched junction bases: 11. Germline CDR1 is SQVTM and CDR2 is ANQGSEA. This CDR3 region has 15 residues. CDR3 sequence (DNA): TGCAGCGTTCTACGCGGCGGGGGGGCCCTCGGGGAGCTGTTTTTT. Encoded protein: CSVLRGGGALGELFF.

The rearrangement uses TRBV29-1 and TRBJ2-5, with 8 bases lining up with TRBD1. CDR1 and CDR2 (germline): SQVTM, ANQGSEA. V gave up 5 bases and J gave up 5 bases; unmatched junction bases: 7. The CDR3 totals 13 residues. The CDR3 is CSVLRHRGETQYF. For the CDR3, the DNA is TGCAGCGTTTTGCGACACAGGGGGGAGACCCAGTACTTC.

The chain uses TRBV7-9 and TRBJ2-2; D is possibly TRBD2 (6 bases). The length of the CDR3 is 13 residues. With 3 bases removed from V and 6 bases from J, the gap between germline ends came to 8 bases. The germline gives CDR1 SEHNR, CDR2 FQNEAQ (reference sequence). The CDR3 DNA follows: TGTGCCAGCAGCTTCGGGGGTCCCGGGGAGCTGTTTTTT. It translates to CASSFGGPGELFF.

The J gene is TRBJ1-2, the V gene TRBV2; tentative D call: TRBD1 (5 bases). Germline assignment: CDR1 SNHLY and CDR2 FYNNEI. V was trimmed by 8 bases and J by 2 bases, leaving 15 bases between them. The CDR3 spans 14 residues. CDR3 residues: CASSLSRGNYGYTF. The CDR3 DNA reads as TGTGCCAGCTCCTTGAGTAGGGGAAACTATGGCTACACCTTC. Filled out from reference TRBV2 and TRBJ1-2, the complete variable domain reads EPEVTQTPSHQVTQMGQEVILRCVPISNHLYFYWYRQILGQKVEFLVSFYNNEISEKSEIFDDQFSVERPDGSNFTLKIRSTKLEDSAMYFCASSLSRGNYGYTFGSGTRLTVV.

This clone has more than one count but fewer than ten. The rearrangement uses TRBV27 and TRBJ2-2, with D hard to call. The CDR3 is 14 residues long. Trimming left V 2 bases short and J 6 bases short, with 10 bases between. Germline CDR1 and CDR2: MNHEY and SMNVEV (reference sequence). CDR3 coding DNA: TGTGCCAGCAGTTTAAGCACTCCGCCCGGGGAGCTGTTTTTT. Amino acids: CASSLSTPPGELFF.

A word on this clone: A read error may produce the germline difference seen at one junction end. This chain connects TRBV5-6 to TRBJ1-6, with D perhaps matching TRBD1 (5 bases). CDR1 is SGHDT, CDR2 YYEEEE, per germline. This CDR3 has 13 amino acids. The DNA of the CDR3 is TGTGCCAGCAGCTTGCGGCGACATGGGGCCCTAGACTTT. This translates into CASSLRRHGALDF.

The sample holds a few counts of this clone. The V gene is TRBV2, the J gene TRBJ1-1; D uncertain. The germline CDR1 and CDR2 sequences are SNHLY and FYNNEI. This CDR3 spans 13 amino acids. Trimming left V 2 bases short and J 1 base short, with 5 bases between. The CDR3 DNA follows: TGTGCCAGCAGTGAACAACAGAACACTGAAGCTTTCTTT. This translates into CASSEQQNTEAFF.

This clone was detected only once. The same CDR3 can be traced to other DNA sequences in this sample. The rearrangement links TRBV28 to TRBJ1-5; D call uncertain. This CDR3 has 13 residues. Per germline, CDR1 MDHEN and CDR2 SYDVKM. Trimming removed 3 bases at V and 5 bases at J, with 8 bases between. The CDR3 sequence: CASSFPGDQPQHF. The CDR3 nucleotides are TGTGCCAGCAGTTTCCCCGGAGATCAGCCCCAGCATTTT.

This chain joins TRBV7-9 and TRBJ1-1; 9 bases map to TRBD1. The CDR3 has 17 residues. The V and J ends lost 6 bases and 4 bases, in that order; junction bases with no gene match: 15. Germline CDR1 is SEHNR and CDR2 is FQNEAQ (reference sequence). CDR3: CASSQQGALSLTTEAFF. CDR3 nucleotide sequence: TGTGCCAGCAGTCAACAGGGGGCGTTGAGTTTGACCACTGAAGCTTTCTTT.

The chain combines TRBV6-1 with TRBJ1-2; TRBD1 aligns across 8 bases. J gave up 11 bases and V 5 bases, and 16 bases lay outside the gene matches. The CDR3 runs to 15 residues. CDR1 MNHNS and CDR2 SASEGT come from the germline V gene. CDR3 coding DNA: TGTGCCAGCAGTATACGACAGGGGCCGACTGATTGGTACACCTTC. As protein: CASSIRQGPTDWYTF.

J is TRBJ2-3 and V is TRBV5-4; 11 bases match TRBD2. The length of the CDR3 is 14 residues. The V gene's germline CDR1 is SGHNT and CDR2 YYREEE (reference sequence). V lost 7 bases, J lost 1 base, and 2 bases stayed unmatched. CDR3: CASGTSGGTDTQYF. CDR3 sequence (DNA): TGTGCCAGCGGGACTAGCGGAGGCACAGATACGCAGTATTTT.

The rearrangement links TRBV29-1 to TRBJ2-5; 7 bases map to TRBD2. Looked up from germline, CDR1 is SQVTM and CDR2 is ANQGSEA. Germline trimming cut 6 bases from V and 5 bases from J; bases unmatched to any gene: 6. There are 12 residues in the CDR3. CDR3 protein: CSVDKGGETQYF. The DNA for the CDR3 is TGCAGCGTGGACAAGGGAGGGGAGACCCAGTACTTC.